This T cell receptor beta chain appears in the sequencing data of a study of cytomegalovirus exposure and HLA in healthy donors. Looking at the study overall: An analysis done earlier identified about 120 million unique TCR beta sequences from roughly 190 million T cells. Findings of the study overall: Earlier results showed most TCR beta V segments being productive about 87% or about 30% of the time.

The PCR contained 60 Vbeta and 13 Jbeta primers. Some clones are missing from TCRdb's copy, which holds only in-frame ones; the method was immunoSEQ multiplex PCR. The sample yields approximately 30,000 clones, of which the top ten take up approximately 3.6%. Trimming took 4 bases from V and 5 from J, leaving 19 bases between them. Germline loops: CDR1 SGHRS, CDR2 YFSETQ. This CDR3 is 15 amino acids long. Points on this clone: Its cognate antigen is unknown.

The chain combines TRBV5-1 with TRBJ2-7; D uncertain. The sample taken for sequencing was PBMCs. This TCR was sampled from a middle-aged woman in good health and CMV-seropositive. The CDR3 loop reads CASSSFRNSPHEQYF. In DNA, the CDR3 is TGCGCCAGCAGCAGTTTCAGGAATTCTCCTCACGAGCAGTACTTC.